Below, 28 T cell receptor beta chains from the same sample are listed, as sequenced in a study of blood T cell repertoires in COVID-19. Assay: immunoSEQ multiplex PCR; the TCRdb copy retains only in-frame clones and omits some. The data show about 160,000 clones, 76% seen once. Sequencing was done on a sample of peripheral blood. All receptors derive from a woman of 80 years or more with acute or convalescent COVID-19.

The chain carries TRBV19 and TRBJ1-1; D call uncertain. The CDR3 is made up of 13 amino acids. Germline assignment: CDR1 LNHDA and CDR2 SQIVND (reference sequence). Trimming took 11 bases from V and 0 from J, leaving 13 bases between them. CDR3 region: CASNRRLNTEAFF. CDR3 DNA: TGTGCCTCAAACAGACGCCTGAACACTGAAGCTTTCTTT.

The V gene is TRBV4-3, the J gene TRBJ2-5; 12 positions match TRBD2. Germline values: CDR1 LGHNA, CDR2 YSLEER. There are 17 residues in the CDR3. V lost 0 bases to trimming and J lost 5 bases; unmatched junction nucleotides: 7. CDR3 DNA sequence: TGCGCCAGCAGCCAAGATGCTAGCGGGGGGGTCAGGGAGACCCAGTACTTC. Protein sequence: CASSQDASGGVRETQYF.

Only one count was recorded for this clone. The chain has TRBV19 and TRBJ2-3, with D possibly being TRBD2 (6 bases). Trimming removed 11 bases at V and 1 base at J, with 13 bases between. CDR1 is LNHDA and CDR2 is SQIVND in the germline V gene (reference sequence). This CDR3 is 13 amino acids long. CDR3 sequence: CASRPGGTDTQYF. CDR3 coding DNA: TGTGCCTCGAGACCGGGAGGCACAGATACGCAGTATTTT.

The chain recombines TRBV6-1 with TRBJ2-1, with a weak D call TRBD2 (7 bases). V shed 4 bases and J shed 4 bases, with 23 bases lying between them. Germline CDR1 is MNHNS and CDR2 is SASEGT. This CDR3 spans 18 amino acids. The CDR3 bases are TGTGCCAGCAGTGGAGGGGGGCTGGGAGGGTGGTTTTACAATGAGCAGTTCTTC. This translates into CASSGGGLGGWFYNEQFF.

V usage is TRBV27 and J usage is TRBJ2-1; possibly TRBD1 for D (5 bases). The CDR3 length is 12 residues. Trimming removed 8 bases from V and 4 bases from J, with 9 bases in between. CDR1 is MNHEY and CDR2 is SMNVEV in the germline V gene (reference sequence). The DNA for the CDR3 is TGTGCCAGCTACACAGGTTACAATGAGCAGTTCTTC. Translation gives CASYTGYNEQFF.

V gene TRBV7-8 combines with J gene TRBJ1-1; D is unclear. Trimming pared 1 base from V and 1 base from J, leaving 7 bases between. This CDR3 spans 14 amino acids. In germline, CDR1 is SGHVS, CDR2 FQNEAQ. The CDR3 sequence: CASSLVSKNTEAFF. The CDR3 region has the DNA TGTGCCAGCAGCTTAGTCTCTAAGAACACTGAAGCTTTCTTT.

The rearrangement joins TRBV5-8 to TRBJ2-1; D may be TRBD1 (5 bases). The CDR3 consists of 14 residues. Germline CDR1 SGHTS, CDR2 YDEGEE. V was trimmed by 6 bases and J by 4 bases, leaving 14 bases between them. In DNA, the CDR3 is TGTGCCAGCAACTCGCGACAGTTATACAATGAGCAGTTCTTC. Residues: CASNSRQLYNEQFF.

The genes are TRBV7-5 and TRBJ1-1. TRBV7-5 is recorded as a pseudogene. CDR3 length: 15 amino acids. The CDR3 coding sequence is TGTGCCAGAAGCTTAGGGGTGAGGGCAAACACTGAAGCTTTCTTT. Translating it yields CARSLGVRANTEAFF.

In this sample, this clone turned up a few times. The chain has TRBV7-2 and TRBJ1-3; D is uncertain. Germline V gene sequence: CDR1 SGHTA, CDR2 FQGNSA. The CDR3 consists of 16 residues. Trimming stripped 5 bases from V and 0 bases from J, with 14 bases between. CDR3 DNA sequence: TGTGCCAGCAGCCATGACTCGACTACCTCTGGAAACACCATATATTTT. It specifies CASSHDSTTSGNTIYF.

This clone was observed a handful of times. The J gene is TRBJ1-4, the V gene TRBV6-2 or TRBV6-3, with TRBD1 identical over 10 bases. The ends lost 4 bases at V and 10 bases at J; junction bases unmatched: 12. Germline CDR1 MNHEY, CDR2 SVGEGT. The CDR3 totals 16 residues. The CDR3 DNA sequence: TGTGCCAGCAGTTCAATCCCGGGACAGGGGAAAGGAAAACTGTTTTTT. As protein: CASSSIPGQGKGKLFF.

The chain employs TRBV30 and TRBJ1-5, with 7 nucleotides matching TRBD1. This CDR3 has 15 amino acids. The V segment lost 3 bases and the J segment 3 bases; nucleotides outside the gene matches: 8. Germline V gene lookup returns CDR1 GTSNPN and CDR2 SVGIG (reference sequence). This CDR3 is CAWSEGQTLNQPQHF. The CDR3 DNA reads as TGTGCCTGGAGCGAGGGACAGACCCTCAATCAGCCCCAGCATTTT.

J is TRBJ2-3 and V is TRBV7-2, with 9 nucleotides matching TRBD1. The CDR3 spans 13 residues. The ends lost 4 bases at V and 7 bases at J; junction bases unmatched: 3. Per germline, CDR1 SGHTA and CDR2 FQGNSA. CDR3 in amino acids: CASSSQGANTQYF. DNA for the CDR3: TGTGCCAGCAGCTCACAGGGGGCAAATACGCAGTATTTT.

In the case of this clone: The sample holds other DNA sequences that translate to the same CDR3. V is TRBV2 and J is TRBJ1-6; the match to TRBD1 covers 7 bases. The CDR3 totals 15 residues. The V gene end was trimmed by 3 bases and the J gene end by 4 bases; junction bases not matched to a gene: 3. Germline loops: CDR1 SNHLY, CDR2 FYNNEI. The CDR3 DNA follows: TGTGCCAGCAGTGAGGGGGGACAGTATAATTCACCCCTCCACTTT. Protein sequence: CASSEGGQYNSPLHF. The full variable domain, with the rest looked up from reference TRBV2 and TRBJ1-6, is EPEVTQTPSHQVTQMGQEVILRCVPISNHLYFYWYRQILGQKVEFLVSFYNNEISEKSEIFDDQFSVERPDGSNFTLKIRSTKLEDSAMYFCASSEGGQYNSPLHFGNGTRLTVT.

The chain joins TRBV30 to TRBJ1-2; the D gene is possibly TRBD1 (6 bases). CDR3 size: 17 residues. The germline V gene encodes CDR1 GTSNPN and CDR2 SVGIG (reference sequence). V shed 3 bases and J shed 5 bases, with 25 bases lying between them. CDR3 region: CAWRGLGYRVIQYGYTF. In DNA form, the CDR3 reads TGTGCCTGGAGGGGCCTAGGTTACAGGGTTATTCAGTATGGCTACACCTTC.

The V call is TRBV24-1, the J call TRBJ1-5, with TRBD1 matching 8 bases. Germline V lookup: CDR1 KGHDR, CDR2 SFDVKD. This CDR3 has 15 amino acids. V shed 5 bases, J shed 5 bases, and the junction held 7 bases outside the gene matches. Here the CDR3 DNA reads TGTGCCACCAGTGCCTTGACAGGGGAGTATCAGCCCCAGCATTTT. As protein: CATSALTGEYQPQHF.

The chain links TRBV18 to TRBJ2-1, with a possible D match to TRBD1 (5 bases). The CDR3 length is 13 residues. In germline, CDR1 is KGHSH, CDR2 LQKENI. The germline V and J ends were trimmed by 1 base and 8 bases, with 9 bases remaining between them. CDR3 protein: CASSPQGLYEQFF. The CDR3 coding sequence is TGTGCCAGCTCACCACAGGGGCTGTATGAGCAGTTCTTC.

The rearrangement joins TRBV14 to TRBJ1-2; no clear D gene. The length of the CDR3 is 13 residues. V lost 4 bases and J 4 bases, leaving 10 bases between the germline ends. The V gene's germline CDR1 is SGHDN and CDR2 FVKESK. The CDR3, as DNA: TGTGCCAGCAGCCCTGGGAGGACCTATGGCTACACCTTC. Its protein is CASSPGRTYGYTF. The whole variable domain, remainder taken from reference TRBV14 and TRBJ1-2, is EAGVTQFPSHSVIEKGQTVTLRCDPISGHDNLYWYRRVMGKEIKFLLHFVKESKQDESGMPNNRFLAERTGGTYSTLKVQPAELEDSGVYFCASSPGRTYGYTFGSGTRLTVV.

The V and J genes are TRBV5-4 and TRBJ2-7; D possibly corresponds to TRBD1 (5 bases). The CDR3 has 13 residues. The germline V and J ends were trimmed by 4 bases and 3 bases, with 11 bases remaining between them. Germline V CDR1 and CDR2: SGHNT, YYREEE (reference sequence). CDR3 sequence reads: CASSKQDNYEQYF. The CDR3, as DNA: TGTGCCAGCAGCAAACAGGACAACTACGAGCAGTACTTC. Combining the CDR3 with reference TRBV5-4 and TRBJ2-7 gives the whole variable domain ETGVTQSPTHLIKTRGQQVTLRCSSQSGHNTVSWYQQALGQGPQFIFQYYREEENGRGNFPPRFSGLQFPNYSSELNVNALELDDSALYLCASSKQDNYEQYFGPGTRLTVT.

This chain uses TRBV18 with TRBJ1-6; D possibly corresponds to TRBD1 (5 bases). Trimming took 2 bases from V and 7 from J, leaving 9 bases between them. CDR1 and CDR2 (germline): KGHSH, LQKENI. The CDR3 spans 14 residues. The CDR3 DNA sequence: TGTGCCAGCTCACCAGCAGGGTCCAATTCACCCCTCCACTTT. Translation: CASSPAGSNSPLHF.

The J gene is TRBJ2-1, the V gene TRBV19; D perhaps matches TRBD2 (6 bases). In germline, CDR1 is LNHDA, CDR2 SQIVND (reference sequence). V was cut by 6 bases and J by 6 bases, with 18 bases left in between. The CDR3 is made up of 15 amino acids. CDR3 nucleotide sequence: TGTGCCAGTAGGGGGACCGGGACTGCTTTCAATGAGCAGTTCTTC. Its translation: CASRGTGTAFNEQFF. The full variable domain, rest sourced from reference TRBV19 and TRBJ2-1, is DGGITQSPKYLFRKEGQNVTLSCEQNLNHDAMYWYRQDPGQGLRLIYYSQIVNDFQKGDIAEGYSVSREKKESFPLTVTSAQKNPTAFYLCASRGTGTAFNEQFFGPGTRLTVL.

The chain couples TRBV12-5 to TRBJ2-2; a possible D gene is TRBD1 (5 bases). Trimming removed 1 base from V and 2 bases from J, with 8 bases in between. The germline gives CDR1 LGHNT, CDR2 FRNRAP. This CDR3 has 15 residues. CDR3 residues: CASGLGTPNTGELFF. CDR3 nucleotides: TGTGCTAGTGGTTTGGGGACACCTAACACCGGGGAGCTGTTTTTT. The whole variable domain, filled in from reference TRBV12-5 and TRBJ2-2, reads DARVTQTPRHKVTEMGQEVTMRCQPILGHNTVFWYRQTMMQGLELLAYFRNRAPLDDSGMPKDRFSAEMPDATLATLKIQPSEPRDSAVYFCASGLGTPNTGELFFGEGSRLTVL.

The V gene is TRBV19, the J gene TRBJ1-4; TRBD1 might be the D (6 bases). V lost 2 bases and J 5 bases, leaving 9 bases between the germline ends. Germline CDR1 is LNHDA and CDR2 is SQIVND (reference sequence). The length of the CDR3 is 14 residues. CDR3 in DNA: TGTGCCAGTAGTATACAGGGGCTCAATGAAAAACTGTTTTTT. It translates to CASSIQGLNEKLFF.

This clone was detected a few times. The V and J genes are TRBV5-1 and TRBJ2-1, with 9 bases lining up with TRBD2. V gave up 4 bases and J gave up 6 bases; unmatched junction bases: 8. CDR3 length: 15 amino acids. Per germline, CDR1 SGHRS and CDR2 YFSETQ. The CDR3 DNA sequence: TGCGCCAGCAGCAGACTCGGGACTAGCAGCAATGAGCAGTTCTTC. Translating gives CASSRLGTSSNEQFF.

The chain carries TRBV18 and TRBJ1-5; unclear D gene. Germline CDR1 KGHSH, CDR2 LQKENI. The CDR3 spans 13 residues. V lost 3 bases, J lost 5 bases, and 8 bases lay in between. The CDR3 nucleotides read TGTGCCAGCTCACCCTTAATAGATCAGCCCCAGCATTTT. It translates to CASSPLIDQPQHF.

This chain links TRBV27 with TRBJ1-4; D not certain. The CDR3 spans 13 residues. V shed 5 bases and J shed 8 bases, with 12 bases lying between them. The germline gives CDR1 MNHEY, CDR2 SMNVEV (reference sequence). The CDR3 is CASSVGGEEKLFF. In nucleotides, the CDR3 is TGTGCCAGCAGTGTAGGAGGAGAAGAAAAACTGTTTTTT.

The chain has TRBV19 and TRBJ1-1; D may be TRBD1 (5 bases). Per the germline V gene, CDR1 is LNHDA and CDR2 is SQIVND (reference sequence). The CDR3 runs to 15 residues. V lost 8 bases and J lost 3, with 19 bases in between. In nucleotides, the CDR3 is TGTGCCAGTCTACCCGGAGGGGTTGAGGACACTGAAGCTTTCTTT. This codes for CASLPGGVEDTEAFF.

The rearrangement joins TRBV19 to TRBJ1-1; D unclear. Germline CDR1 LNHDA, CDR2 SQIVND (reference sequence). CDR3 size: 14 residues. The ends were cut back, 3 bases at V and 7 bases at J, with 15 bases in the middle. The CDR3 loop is CASSIGGWVGEAFF. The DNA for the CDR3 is TGTGCCAGTAGTATTGGCGGGTGGGTGGGTGAAGCTTTCTTT.

The CDR3 protein is CASSPRGGSGSSNQPQHF. Written as DNA, the CDR3 is TGTGCCAGCAGCCCCCGGGGGGGGTCAGGGTCTAGCAATCAGCCCCAGCATTTT. V and J are TRBV7-9 and TRBJ1-5, with D possibly being TRBD1 (5 bases). Trimming removed 5 bases at V and 0 bases at J, with 20 bases between. This CDR3 region has 18 residues. Germline V CDR1 and CDR2: SEHNR, FQNEAQ (reference sequence).